This T cell receptor (beta chain) came from a study of T cell responses to AZD1222 COVID-19 vaccine. Germline V lookup: CDR1 MNHEY, CDR2 SVGAGI. V dropped 3 bases and J dropped 12 bases, with 15 bases sitting between them. CDR3 length equals 13 residues. Clones were read by immunoSEQ multiplex PCR, and TCRdb kept only the in-frame ones, dropping some. The table records about 140,000 clones, 92% of them present only once. The V call is TRBV6-5, the J call TRBJ2-1; D may be TRBD1 (6 bases). Source: peripheral blood, taken 28 days after the second AZD1222 dose. This TCR was sampled from an adult who received the AZD1222 COVID-19 vaccine. CDR3 DNA: TGTGCCAGCAGTTATCAAGGCAGGACAGCGCAGTTCTTC. It translates to CASSYQGRTAQFF.